These 3 T cell receptor beta chains originate from one sample sequenced in a study of CD8+ T cells in alopecia areata. The sequencing template was cDNA reverse transcribed from extracted RNA. The assay was immunoSEQ multiplex PCR, and TCRdb's table has in-frame clones only and misses some. The sample includes 150,000 to 200,000 clones, around three fifths seen only once; the top ten take 14% to 15%. The specimen was CD4+ T cells sorted from blood, collected at week 0. These TCRs come from a human donor with alopecia areata.

The J gene is TRBJ1-2, the V gene TRBV30, with D uncertain. V was pared by 3 bases and J by 1 base, with 3 bases between. The germline gives CDR1 GTSNPN, CDR2 SVGIG (reference sequence). The CDR3 has 11 amino acids. The CDR3 nucleotides read TGTGCCTGGAGCAATAACTATGGCTACACCTTC. Encoded protein: CAWSNNYGYTF.

This clone was detected only a few times. The chain carries TRBV29-1 and TRBJ1-3, with TRBD1 matching over 10 bases. V dropped 2 bases and J dropped 8; count of bases not matched to a gene: 6. Looked up from germline, CDR1 is SQVTM and CDR2 is ANQGSEA. This CDR3 is 14 amino acids long. This CDR3 reads CSVEYRDRGYTIYF. In DNA form, the CDR3 reads TGCAGCGTTGAATACCGGGACAGGGGTTACACCATATATTTT.

The rearrangement uses TRBV30 and TRBJ2-1, with 8 bases matching TRBD1. V shed 0 bases and J 6 bases; nucleotides not matched to a gene: 7. The CDR3 length is 15 residues. Germline V lookup: CDR1 GTSNPN, CDR2 SVGIG (reference sequence). CDR3 nucleotides: TGTGCCTGGAGTGTAGGACAGGGCGAACTCAATGAGCAGTTCTTC. This encodes CAWSVGQGELNEQFF. The complete variable domain, with remaining parts taken from reference TRBV30 and TRBJ2-1, reads SQTIHQWPATLVQPVGSPLSLECTVEGTSNPNLYWYRQAAGRGLQLLFYSVGIGQISSEVPQNLSASRPQDRQFILSSKKLLLSDSGFYLCAWSVGQGELNEQFFGPGTRLTVL.